Below, 31 T cell receptor beta chains from the same sample are listed, as sequenced in a study of blood T cell repertoires in COVID-19. The assay was immunoSEQ multiplex PCR, and TCRdb's table has in-frame clones only and misses some. The profile covers about 220,000 clones, with under 90% appearing a single time and about 3.6% taken by the ten largest. Material: peripheral blood. The receptors were gathered from a woman aged 80 or over with acute or convalescent COVID-19.

The chain couples TRBV29-1 to TRBJ1-5; weak D call: TRBD1 (5 bases). CDR3 length: 13 residues. From germline, CDR1 is SQVTM and CDR2 ANQGSEA. V lost 5 bases and J lost 5, with 13 bases in between. The CDR3 sequence is CSVTQGWDQPQHF. CDR3 bases: TGCAGCGTTACTCAGGGTTGGGATCAGCCCCAGCATTTT. Combining the CDR3 with reference TRBV29-1 and TRBJ1-5 gives the whole variable domain SAVISQKPSRDICQRGTSLTIQCQVDSQVTMMFWYRQQPGQSLTLIATANQGSEATYESGFVIDKFPISRPNLTFSTLTVSNMSPEDSSIYLCSVTQGWDQPQHFGDGTRLSIL.

The chain couples TRBV12-3 or TRBV12-4 to TRBJ1-1, with a tentative D call TRBD1 (6 bases). CDR3 size: 13 residues. V was trimmed by 6 bases and J by 5 bases, leaving 13 bases between them. CDR3 protein: CASSLIRGTEAFF. CDR3 DNA: TGTGCCAGCAGCCTGATCAGGGGAACTGAAGCTTTCTTT.

The gene calls are TRBV5-1 and TRBJ2-5; 10 bases are shared with TRBD2. Germline CDR1 reads SGHRS; CDR2 reads YFSETQ. This CDR3 has 16 residues. With 0 bases clipped from V and 5 bases from J, the junction kept 7 bases outside the gene matches. CDR3 sequence: CASSLGAGGNPETQYF. Here the CDR3 DNA reads TGCGCCAGCAGCTTGGGAGCGGGGGGGAATCCGGAGACCCAGTACTTC.

The V and J genes are TRBV30 and TRBJ1-4; D may be TRBD1 (5 bases). The CDR3 spans 16 residues. The germline V gene encodes CDR1 GTSNPN and CDR2 SVGIG (reference sequence). V was clipped by 4 bases and J by 6 bases, with 21 bases between them. The chain's CDR3 is CAWTIPSREDDEKLFF. The CDR3 DNA is TGTGCCTGGACCATCCCCTCCAGGGAGGACGATGAAAAACTGTTTTTT.

The V call is TRBV19, the J call TRBJ1-5, with unresolved D. V lost 1 base to trimming and J lost 5 bases, with 6 bases between them. Germline CDR1 and CDR2: LNHDA and SQIVND (reference sequence). The CDR3 contains 13 residues. CDR3 protein: CASSIAPYQPQHF. CDR3 DNA sequence: TGTGCCAGTAGTATAGCCCCCTATCAGCCCCAGCATTTT.

The J gene is TRBJ2-1, the V gene TRBV29-1, with 13 bases lining up with TRBD2. Germline-derived CDR1 and CDR2 are SQVTM and ANQGSEA. V gave up 7 bases and J gave up 3 bases; unmatched junction bases: 3. The CDR3 loop spans 14 amino acids. CDR3 bases: TGCAGCGCCGGACTAGCGGGGGACTACAATGAGCAGTTCTTC. This codes for CSAGLAGDYNEQFF.

V usage is TRBV4-2 and J usage is TRBJ2-5; possible D gene TRBD2, 6 bases. The CDR3 runs 14 residues. Germline lookup yields CDR1 LGHNA and CDR2 YNFKEQ. The V and J ends lost 4 bases and 3 bases respectively, with 12 bases between them. CDR3 region: CASSRGGGEETQYF. CDR3 bases: TGTGCCAGCAGCCGTGGTGGCGGGGAAGAGACCCAGTACTTC.

The V and J genes are TRBV19 and TRBJ1-1; 8 bases align to TRBD1. The J segment lost 7 bases and the V segment lost 6 bases, leaving 7 bases of the junction unmatched. The germline CDR1 and CDR2 sequences are LNHDA and SQIVND (reference sequence). There are 13 residues in the CDR3. This chain's CDR3 is CASSVRDRSEAFF. The CDR3 DNA reads as TGTGCCAGTAGCGTAAGGGACAGGAGTGAAGCTTTCTTT.

The chain couples TRBV6-6 to TRBJ1-5, with a tentative D call TRBD1 (5 bases). The CDR3 has 16 amino acids. Germline values: CDR1 MNHNY, CDR2 SVGAGI (reference sequence). V shed 7 bases and J shed 2 bases, with 18 bases lying between them. CDR3: CASTSTVARGNQPQHF. As DNA, the CDR3 is TGTGCCAGCACCTCTACTGTAGCCAGGGGCAATCAGCCCCAGCATTTT.

J is TRBJ1-4 and V is TRBV6-5; maybe TRBD1 (5 bases). CDR1 MNHEY and CDR2 SVGAGI come from the germline V gene. CDR3 length equals 13 residues. Trimming left V 7 bases short and J 11 bases short, with 17 bases between. The CDR3 here is CASMEEGAYKLFF. Here the CDR3 DNA reads TGTGCCAGCATGGAAGAAGGGGCGTATAAACTGTTTTTT.

This sequence joins TRBV25-1 and TRBJ1-1; 9 bases line up with TRBD1. The junction had 3 bases not matched to a gene; V was cut back by 9 bases and J by 4 bases. CDR1 MGHDK and CDR2 SYGVNS come from the germline V gene. The CDR3 consists of 12 residues. CDR3 amino acids: CASGTGPTEAFF. The CDR3 coding sequence is TGTGCCAGTGGGACAGGGCCCACTGAAGCTTTCTTT.

The chain recombines TRBV2 with TRBJ2-1; 7 positions match TRBD2. J lost 8 bases, V lost 9 bases, and 13 bases had no gene match. This CDR3 spans 14 amino acids. Germline CDR1 SNHLY, CDR2 FYNNEI. The CDR3 sequence is CASHDWRGSDEQFF. The CDR3 nucleotides are TGTGCCAGTCACGACTGGCGGGGGTCGGATGAGCAGTTCTTC.

In its sample, this clone was seen a few times. The rearrangement uses TRBV5-1 and TRBJ2-1, with TRBD1 matching 7 bases. V was clipped by 0 bases and J by 0 bases; unmatched bases: 3. The CDR3 covers 16 residues. Germline values: CDR1 SGHRS, CDR2 YFSETQ. CDR3 protein: CASSLGWTGSYNEQFF. CDR3 bases: TGCGCCAGCAGCTTGGGATGGACAGGCTCCTACAATGAGCAGTTCTTC.

The J gene is TRBJ1-2, the V gene TRBV7-2; a weak D match, TRBD1 (5 bases). V lost 2 bases and J lost 4, with 20 bases in between. CDR1 SGHTA and CDR2 FQGNSA come from the germline V gene. The CDR3 has 17 amino acids. The CDR3 nucleotides read TGTGCCAGCAGCTTAACTGGAACAGGCCCCTCGCTCTATGGCTACACCTTC. Residues: CASSLTGTGPSLYGYTF.

The CDR3 is CASRPQGRQGATGANVLTF. In DNA form, the CDR3 reads TGTGCCAGTAGACCCCAAGGGCGCCAGGGGGCGACTGGGGCCAACGTCCTGACTTTC. The rearrangement uses TRBV19 and TRBJ2-6; 8 nucleotides align to TRBD1. This CDR3 region has 19 residues. Germline trimming cut 6 bases from V and 2 bases from J; bases unmatched to any gene: 15. The V gene's germline CDR1 is LNHDA and CDR2 SQIVND (reference sequence).

The chain has TRBV5-1 and TRBJ2-6; possible D gene TRBD1, 5 bases. The CDR3 spans 15 residues. The germline V and J ends were trimmed by 7 bases and 2 bases, with 13 bases remaining between them. In germline, CDR1 is SGHRS, CDR2 YFSETQ. Here the CDR3 DNA reads TGCGCCAGCCGAGTACAGGTCGCTGGGGCCAACGTCCTGACTTTC. Encoded protein: CASRVQVAGANVLTF.

The CDR3: CASKDSMNTEAFF. CDR3 in DNA: TGTGCCAGCAAGGACAGTATGAACACTGAAGCTTTCTTT. This chain links TRBV6-5 with TRBJ1-1, with D possibly being TRBD1 (6 bases). From germline, CDR1 is MNHEY and CDR2 SVGAGI. V shed 7 bases and J shed 0 bases, with 9 bases lying between them. The CDR3 loop spans 13 amino acids.

This chain joins TRBV28 and TRBJ1-2, with TRBD1 matching 11 bases. V was clipped by 6 bases and J by 4 bases; unmatched bases: 13. Germline CDR1 MDHEN, CDR2 SYDVKM. There are 17 residues in the CDR3. The CDR3 here is CASREGQGAPSRYGYTF. The CDR3, as DNA: TGTGCCAGCAGGGAAGGACAGGGGGCGCCCTCACGCTATGGCTACACCTTC.

This clone was observed a few times. The chain carries TRBV7-6 and TRBJ2-1; 9 bases map to TRBD2. V dropped 5 bases and J dropped 16; count of bases not matched to a gene: 18. CDR1 and CDR2 (germline): SGHVS, FNYEAQ. This CDR3 has 15 amino acids. Here the CDR3 reads CASSVDAGGNNERFF. CDR3 bases: TGTGCCAGCAGCGTAGACGCGGGGGGGAACAATGAGCGTTTCTTC.

V and J are TRBV5-1 and TRBJ2-1, with TRBD1 identical over 8 bases. The ends lost 4 bases at V and 2 bases at J; junction bases unmatched: 2. CDR1 is SGHRS and CDR2 is YFSETQ in the germline V gene. CDR3 size: 14 residues. The chain's CDR3 is CASSPQGAYNEQFF. As DNA, the CDR3 is TGCGCCAGCAGCCCACAGGGGGCCTACAATGAGCAGTTCTTC.

The sample holds a few counts of this clone. The chain carries TRBV6-5 and TRBJ1-2, with D hard to call. Germline assignment: CDR1 MNHEY and CDR2 SVGAGI. The CDR3 totals 14 residues. The V end lost 0 bases, the J end lost 4 bases, and 9 bases lay between the germline ends. The chain's CDR3 is CASSYSRGTYGYTF. CDR3 coding DNA: TGTGCCAGCAGTTACTCGAGAGGAACCTATGGCTACACCTTC.

This clone was seen a few times. The junction and the germline gene differ at one end; a read error may be behind it. V gene TRBV7-2 combines with J gene TRBJ1-2; 8 nucleotides line up with TRBD1. CDR1 SGHTA and CDR2 FQGNSA come from the germline V gene. The CDR3 runs 15 residues. The CDR3 region is CASSFGTGGPYSYTF. The CDR3 DNA reads as TGTGCCAGCAGCTTCGGGACAGGCGGCCCCTATAGCTACACCTTC.

V and J are TRBV29-1 and TRBJ2-1, with 7 bases matching TRBD2. This CDR3 contains 14 residues. Germline CDR1 and CDR2: SQVTM and ANQGSEA. The V segment lost 5 bases and the J segment 8 bases; nucleotides outside the gene matches: 12. The CDR3 DNA reads as TGCAGCGTTTCTGGGGGACCCCGGGGGGATGAGCAGTTCTTC. The encoded protein is CSVSGGPRGDEQFF.

This sequence joins TRBV6-6 and TRBJ1-5; the D gene is possibly TRBD1 (5 bases). This CDR3 contains 12 residues. Germline lookup yields CDR1 MNHNY and CDR2 SVGAGI (reference sequence). V was shortened by 2 bases and J by 8 bases, with 7 bases between the two germline ends. Here the CDR3 reads CASSYEGEPQHF. The CDR3, as DNA: TGTGCCAGCAGTTACGAAGGGGAGCCCCAGCATTTT.

The chain carries TRBV6-2 or TRBV6-3 and TRBJ1-2; D might be TRBD1 (5 bases). The CDR3 contains 12 residues. Trimming took off 5 bases at V and 8 bases at J, with 12 bases between the two ends. Germline V CDR1 and CDR2: MNHEY, SVGEGT. The CDR3 coding sequence is TGTGCCAGCAGTACCGGGCAGGGAGGCTACACCTTC. Protein product: CASSTGQGGYTF.

The CDR3: CSGAQVNTEAFF. The CDR3 DNA is TGCAGCGGGGCACAGGTGAACACTGAAGCTTTCTTT. The chain couples TRBV29-1 to TRBJ1-1; tentatively, D is TRBD1 (5 bases). This CDR3 has 12 amino acids. The V and J ends lost 7 bases and 0 bases respectively, with 9 bases between them. Per the germline V gene, CDR1 is SQVTM and CDR2 is ANQGSEA.

V and J are TRBV5-8 and TRBJ1-6, with D unclear. The CDR3 sequence is 16 residues long. The V gene's germline CDR1 is SGHTS and CDR2 YDEGEE. The germline V and J ends were trimmed by 5 bases and 5 bases, with 17 bases remaining between them. The chain's CDR3 is CASRTLREGNNSPLHF. In DNA, the CDR3 is TGTGCCAGCAGAACCTTACGGGAGGGAAATAATTCACCCCTCCACTTT. Together with reference TRBV5-8 and TRBJ1-6, the CDR3 gives the full variable domain: EAGVTQSPTHLIKTRGQQATLRCSPISGHTSVYWYQQALGLGLQFLLWYDEGEERNRGNFPPRFSGRQFPNYSSELNVNALELEDSALYLCASRTLREGNNSPLHFGNGTRLTVT.

The J gene is TRBJ1-2, the V gene TRBV3-1 (or the pseudogene TRBV3-2); 11 bases align to TRBD1. The junction had 3 bases not matched to a gene; V was cut back by 2 bases and J by 4 bases. The CDR3 spans 15 residues. Germline assignment: CDR1 LGHDT and CDR2 YNNKEL (reference sequence). CDR3 DNA: TGTGCCAGCAGCCAAAGGACAGGGGGCGGCTATGGCTACACCTTC. Protein product: CASSQRTGGGYGYTF.

This chain connects TRBV4-2 to TRBJ1-1; no firm D call. Per germline, CDR1 LGHNA and CDR2 YNFKEQ. The ends were cut back, 0 bases at V and 4 bases at J, with 9 bases in the middle. The CDR3 runs 14 residues. The CDR3 is CASSQEANSTEAFF. The CDR3 region has the DNA TGTGCCAGCAGCCAAGAAGCGAATTCCACTGAAGCTTTCTTT.

This clone was recorded once. The V call is TRBV29-1, the J call TRBJ1-2, with 10 bases identical to TRBD1. Germline V gene lookup returns CDR1 SQVTM and CDR2 ANQGSEA. The CDR3 is 20 amino acids. V dropped 0 bases and J dropped 0; count of bases not matched to a gene: 16. This CDR3 is CSVEDLRQGAVSVANYGYTF. The CDR3, as DNA: TGCAGCGTTGAAGATTTACGACAGGGGGCAGTCTCGGTAGCTAACTATGGCTACACCTTC.

This chain links TRBV4-3 with TRBJ1-6, with D possibly being TRBD1 (5 bases). The CDR3 covers 16 residues. V was shortened by 2 bases and J by 3 bases, with 11 bases between the two germline ends. Looked up from germline, CDR1 is LGHNA and CDR2 is YSLEER. The CDR3 reads CASSQTSGGYNSPLHF. As DNA, the CDR3 is TGCGCCAGCAGCCAAACTTCCGGGGGCTATAATTCACCCCTCCACTTT.